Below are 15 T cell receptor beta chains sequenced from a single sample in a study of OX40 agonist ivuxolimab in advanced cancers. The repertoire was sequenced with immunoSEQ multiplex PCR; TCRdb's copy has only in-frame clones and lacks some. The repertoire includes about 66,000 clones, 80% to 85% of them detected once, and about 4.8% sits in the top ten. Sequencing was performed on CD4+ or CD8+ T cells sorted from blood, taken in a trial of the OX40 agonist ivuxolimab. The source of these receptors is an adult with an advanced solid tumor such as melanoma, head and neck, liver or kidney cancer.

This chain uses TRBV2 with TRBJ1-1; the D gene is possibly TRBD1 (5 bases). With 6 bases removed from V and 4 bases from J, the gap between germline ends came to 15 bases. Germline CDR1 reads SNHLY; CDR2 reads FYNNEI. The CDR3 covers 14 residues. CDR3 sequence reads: CASRLEGVSTEAFF. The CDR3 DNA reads TGTGCCAGCAGGTTGGAAGGGGTTTCCACTGAAGCTTTCTTT.

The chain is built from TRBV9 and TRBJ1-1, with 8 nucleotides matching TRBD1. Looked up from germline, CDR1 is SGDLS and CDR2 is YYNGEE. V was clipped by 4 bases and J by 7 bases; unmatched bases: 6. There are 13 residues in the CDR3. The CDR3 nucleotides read TGTGCCAGCAGCCCCCGACAGGGGAATGAAGCTTTCTTT. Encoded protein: CASSPRQGNEAFF.

CDR3 DNA sequence: TGTGCCAGCAGCTCTCAGACAGACACCTACACCTTC. Its translation is CASSSQTDTYTF. V is TRBV9 and J is TRBJ1-2, with a possible D match to TRBD1 (5 bases). Germline CDR1 reads SGDLS; CDR2 reads YYNGEE. Trimming cost V 4 bases and J 10 bases, with 14 bases left between them. The CDR3 is 12 amino acids.

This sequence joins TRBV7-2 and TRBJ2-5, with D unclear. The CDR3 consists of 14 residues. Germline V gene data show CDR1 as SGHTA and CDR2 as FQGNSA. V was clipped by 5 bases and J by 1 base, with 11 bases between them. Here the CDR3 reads CASSPMAAQETQYF. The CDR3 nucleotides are TGTGCCAGCAGCCCCATGGCAGCCCAAGAGACCCAGTACTTC.

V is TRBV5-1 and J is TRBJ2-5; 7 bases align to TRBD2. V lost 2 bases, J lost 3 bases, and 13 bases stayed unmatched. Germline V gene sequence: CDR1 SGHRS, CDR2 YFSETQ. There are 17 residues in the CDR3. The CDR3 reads CASSFRLGAGKEETQYF. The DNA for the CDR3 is TGCGCCAGCAGCTTTAGACTGGGAGCGGGGAAGGAAGAGACCCAGTACTTC.

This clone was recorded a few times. The CDR3, as DNA: TGTGCCAGTAGTATGGGGTCAAATTCCTACGAGCAGTACTTC. Its protein is CASSMGSNSYEQYF. V usage is TRBV19 and J usage is TRBJ2-7, with D uncertain. This CDR3 comprises 14 residues. The V and J ends lost 3 bases and 1 base respectively, with 10 bases between them. Per germline, CDR1 LNHDA and CDR2 SQIVND (reference sequence). Based on the CDR3 plus reference TRBV19 and TRBJ2-7, the full variable domain is DGGITQSPKYLFRKEGQNVTLSCEQNLNHDAMYWYRQDPGQGLRLIYYSQIVNDFQKGDIAEGYSVSREKKESFPLTVTSAQKNPTAFYLCASSMGSNSYEQYFGPGTRLTVT.

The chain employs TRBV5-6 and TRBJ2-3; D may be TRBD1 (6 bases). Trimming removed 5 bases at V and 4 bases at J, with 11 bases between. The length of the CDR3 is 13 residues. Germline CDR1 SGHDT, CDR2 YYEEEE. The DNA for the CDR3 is TGTGCCAGCAGATTGACAGGAGCAGATACGCAGTATTTT. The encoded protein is CASRLTGADTQYF.

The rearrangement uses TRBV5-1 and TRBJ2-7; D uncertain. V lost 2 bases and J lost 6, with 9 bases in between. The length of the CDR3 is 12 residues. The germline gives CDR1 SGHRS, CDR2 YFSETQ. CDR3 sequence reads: CASSFNSGEQYF. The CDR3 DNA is TGCGCCAGCAGCTTTAACAGTGGCGAGCAGTACTTC.

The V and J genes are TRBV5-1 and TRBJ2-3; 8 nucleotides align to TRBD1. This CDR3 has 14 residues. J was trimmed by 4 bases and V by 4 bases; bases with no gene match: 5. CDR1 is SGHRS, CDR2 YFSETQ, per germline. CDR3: CASSEDRAADTQYF. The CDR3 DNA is TGCGCCAGCAGCGAGGACAGGGCGGCAGATACGCAGTATTTT.

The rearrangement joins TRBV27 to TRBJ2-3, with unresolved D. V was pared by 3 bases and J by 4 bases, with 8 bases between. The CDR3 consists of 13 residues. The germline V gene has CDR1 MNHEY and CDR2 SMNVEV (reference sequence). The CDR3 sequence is CASSLLVADTQYF. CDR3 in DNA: TGTGCCAGCAGTTTGCTAGTCGCAGATACGCAGTATTTT.

The DNA for the CDR3 is TGTGCCAGCTCACCACCCGGGAGGGACACTGAAGCTTTCTTT. Residues: CASSPPGRDTEAFF. The genes are TRBV18 and TRBJ1-1; D not certain. CDR1 is KGHSH and CDR2 is LQKENI in the germline V gene. This CDR3 is 14 amino acids long. The ends were cut back, 0 bases at V and 3 bases at J, with 8 bases in the middle. Based on the CDR3 plus reference TRBV18 and TRBJ1-1, the full variable domain is NAGVMQNPRHLVRRRGQEARLRCSPMKGHSHVYWYRQLPEEGLKFMVYLQKENIIDESGMPKERFSAEFPKEGPSILRIQQVVRGDSAAYFCASSPPGRDTEAFFGQGTRLTVV.

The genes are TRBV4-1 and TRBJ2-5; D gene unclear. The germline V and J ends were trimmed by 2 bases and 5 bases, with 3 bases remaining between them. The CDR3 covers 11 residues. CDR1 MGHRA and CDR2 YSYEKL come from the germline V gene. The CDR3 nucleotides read TGCGCCAGCAGCCAATTTGAGACCCAGTACTTC. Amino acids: CASSQFETQYF.

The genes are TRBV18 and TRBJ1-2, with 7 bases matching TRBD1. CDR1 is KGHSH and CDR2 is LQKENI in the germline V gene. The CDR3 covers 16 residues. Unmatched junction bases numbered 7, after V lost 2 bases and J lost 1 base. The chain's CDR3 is CASSPLSGQLNYGYTF. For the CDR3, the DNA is TGTGCCAGCTCACCATTGTCGGGACAGCTTAACTATGGCTACACCTTC.

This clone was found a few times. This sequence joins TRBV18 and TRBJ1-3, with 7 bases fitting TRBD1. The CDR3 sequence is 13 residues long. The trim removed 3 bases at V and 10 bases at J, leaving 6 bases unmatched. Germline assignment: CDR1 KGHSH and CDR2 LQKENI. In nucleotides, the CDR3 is TGTGCCAGCTCACCCCAGACAGGGAGGACCATATATTTT. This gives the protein CASSPQTGRTIYF.

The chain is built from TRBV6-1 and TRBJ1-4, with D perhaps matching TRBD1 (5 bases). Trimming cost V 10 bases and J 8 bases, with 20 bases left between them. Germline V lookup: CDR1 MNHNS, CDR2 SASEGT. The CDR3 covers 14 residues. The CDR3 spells CATLGPAGGEKLFF. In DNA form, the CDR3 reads TGTGCCACCCTGGGGCCGGCCGGGGGAGAAAAACTGTTTTTT.